A single sample is the source of the 17 T cell receptor beta chains below, sequenced in a study of shared clonotypes between healthy human individuals. Profiled with immunoSEQ multiplex PCR; TCRdb holds only in-frame clones, not every one. The repertoire holds over a million clones, with 75% as singletons. The sequenced sample was memory CD4+ T cells sorted from blood. This sample's subset: CD45RA-negative fraction. These receptors all stem from a man aged 18 to 30 in good health.

The V gene is TRBV2, the J gene TRBJ2-7; D ambiguous. The ends were cut back, 8 bases at V and 2 bases at J, with 10 bases in the middle. The CDR3 sequence is 12 residues long. Germline loops: CDR1 SNHLY, CDR2 FYNNEI. The CDR3 region is CASREDTYEQYF. CDR3 bases: TGTGCCAGCCGCGAGGATACCTACGAGCAGTACTTC. The variable domain in full, with the rest retrieved from reference TRBV2 and TRBJ2-7, is EPEVTQTPSHQVTQMGQEVILRCVPISNHLYFYWYRQILGQKVEFLVSFYNNEISEKSEIFDDQFSVERPDGSNFTLKIRSTKLEDSAMYFCASREDTYEQYFGPGTRLTVT.

The chain combines TRBV6-1 with TRBJ2-1, with D possibly being TRBD2 (5 bases). V shed 7 bases and J shed 3 bases, with 13 bases lying between them. This CDR3 region has 14 residues. In germline, CDR1 is MNHNS, CDR2 SASEGT. The CDR3 DNA reads TGTGCCAGCACCCTAAGCGGAGGCTACAATGAGCAGTTCTTC. Translation gives CASTLSGGYNEQFF.

The gene calls are TRBV11-2 and TRBJ2-1, with D perhaps TRBD1 (6 bases). There are 16 residues in the CDR3. Germline CDR1 reads SGHAT; CDR2 reads FQNNGV. Trimming cost V 3 bases and J 9 bases, with 21 bases left between them. The CDR3 DNA reads as TGTGCCAGCAGCTTCCTTCAGGGGACGACCCGCCCTGAGCAGTTCTTC. Amino acids: CASSFLQGTTRPEQFF.

The chain couples TRBV28 to TRBJ1-2; D perhaps matches TRBD1 (5 bases). Per germline, CDR1 MDHEN and CDR2 SYDVKM. The CDR3 spans 13 residues. Trimming shortened V by 2 bases and J by 7 bases, and 11 bases separated the two germline ends. CDR3 amino acids: CASSLMGDGGYTF. CDR3 coding DNA: TGTGCCAGCAGTTTAATGGGGGACGGTGGCTACACCTTC.

The V gene is TRBV28, the J gene TRBJ1-6; TRBD1 is a possible D gene (6 bases). Germline CDR1 reads MDHEN; CDR2 reads SYDVKM. Trimming pared 4 bases from V and 3 bases from J, leaving 10 bases between. The CDR3 totals 15 residues. DNA for the CDR3: TGTGCCAGCAGTTCCGGACAGATCTATAATTCACCCCTCCACTTT. Amino acids: CASSSGQIYNSPLHF.

V gene TRBV2 combines with J gene TRBJ2-1; 8 bases line up with TRBD2. V gave up 4 bases and J gave up 4 bases; unmatched junction bases: 3. Germline lookup yields CDR1 SNHLY and CDR2 FYNNEI. CDR3 length equals 14 residues. CDR3 DNA sequence: TGTGCCAGCAGTGCTAGCGGGCCATACAATGAGCAGTTCTTC. Its protein is CASSASGPYNEQFF.

The chain links TRBV4-1 to TRBJ2-1, with unresolved D. The CDR3 has 15 residues. CDR1 and CDR2 from the germline V gene are MGHRA and YSYEKL. Trimming pared 4 bases from V and 0 bases from J, leaving 10 bases between. The CDR3 protein is CASSPATPSYNEQFF. As DNA, the CDR3 is TGCGCCAGCAGCCCTGCAACTCCCTCCTACAATGAGCAGTTCTTC.

The rearrangement joins TRBV2 to TRBJ2-7; D remains unclear. V was cut by 6 bases and J by 5 bases, with 11 bases left in between. Germline CDR1 and CDR2: SNHLY and FYNNEI. CDR3 size: 12 residues. As DNA, the CDR3 is TGTGCCAGCAGATCCGGGCCTGACGAGCAGTACTTC. It specifies CASRSGPDEQYF.

This chain joins TRBV6-5 and TRBJ1-2; D unclear. Germline CDR1 and CDR2: MNHEY and SVGAGI. This CDR3 spans 13 amino acids. V gave up 8 bases and J gave up 2 bases, with 12 bases separating them. CDR3 bases: TGTGCCAGCTCCCCATATATAAACTATGGCTACACCTTC. This gives the protein CASSPYINYGYTF.

The chain has TRBV7-9 and TRBJ1-6; weak D call: TRBD1 (6 bases). The CDR3 sequence is 17 residues long. Germline V gene sequence: CDR1 SEHNR, CDR2 FQNEAQ (reference sequence). V lost 5 bases and J lost 7, with 21 bases in between. The CDR3 bases are TGTGCCAGCAGCAGAGGGGGTTCCGGACAGATGAATTCACCCCTCCACTTT. Translated, it gives CASSRGGSGQMNSPLHF.

The chain joins TRBV6-1 to TRBJ2-3; D is possibly TRBD1 (5 bases). Germline lookup yields CDR1 MNHNS and CDR2 SASEGT. Trimming took 1 base from V and 4 from J, leaving 12 bases between them. The CDR3 loop spans 15 amino acids. The CDR3 here is CASSEGGVSADTQYF. CDR3 bases: TGTGCCAGCAGTGAAGGGGGCGTTTCGGCAGATACGCAGTATTTT.

This rearrangement joins TRBV6-4 to TRBJ1-2; 9 bases are a match to TRBD1. The germline V gene encodes CDR1 MRHNA and CDR2 SNTAGT. The CDR3 loop spans 15 amino acids. With V trimmed by 5 bases and J by 2 bases, 6 bases remained unmatched. The CDR3 DNA sequence: TGTGCCAGCAGTCGCGAGACAGGGGGGAACTATGGCTACACCTTC. Translating it yields CASSRETGGNYGYTF.

The gene calls are TRBV2 and TRBJ1-4; 7 nucleotides match TRBD1. This CDR3 spans 19 amino acids. Unmatched junction bases numbered 17, after V lost 4 bases and J lost 3 bases. Per germline, CDR1 SNHLY and CDR2 FYNNEI. DNA for the CDR3: TGTGCCAGCAGTGTGGCGTTGACAGGGAGGATCGACGCTAATGAAAAACTGTTTTTT. Protein: CASSVALTGRIDANEKLFF.

J is TRBJ2-7 and V is TRBV5-4; 15 positions match TRBD2. The CDR3 runs 18 residues. Germline V gives CDR1 SGHNT, CDR2 YYREEE (reference sequence). The ends lost 2 bases at V and 5 bases at J; junction bases unmatched: 11. This CDR3 is CASSFRTSGRGDKDEQYF. CDR3 DNA: TGTGCCAGCAGCTTTAGGACTAGCGGGAGGGGAGATAAGGACGAGCAGTACTTC.

This clone was counted between two and nine times. The chain has TRBV10-3 and TRBJ2-1; TRBD1 agrees at 7 bases. Per the germline V gene, CDR1 is ENHRY and CDR2 is SYGVKD. The CDR3 totals 17 residues. V trimming: 2 bases; J trimming: 5 bases; junction bases outside the gene matches: 12. The CDR3 DNA is TGTGCCATCAGTGAGAGGGGGCGCGAGTTCAAAGACAATGAGCAGTTCTTC. Protein sequence: CAISERGREFKDNEQFF.

V gene TRBV27 combines with J gene TRBJ1-2; TRBD1 agrees at 12 bases. The CDR3 runs to 15 residues. V was pared by 6 bases and J by 7 bases, with 9 bases of the junction left unmatched. From germline, CDR1 is MNHEY and CDR2 SMNVEV (reference sequence). This CDR3 is CASSPGTGGLSGYTF. CDR3 in DNA: TGTGCCAGCAGCCCCGGGACAGGGGGCTTGAGTGGCTACACCTTC.

The chain is built from TRBV5-1 and TRBJ2-7, with no clear D. This CDR3 contains 13 residues. Germline V gene sequence: CDR1 SGHRS, CDR2 YFSETQ. V shed 2 bases and J shed 3 bases, with 9 bases lying between them. The CDR3 sequence: CASSLAVRYEQYF. The CDR3 DNA reads as TGCGCCAGCAGCTTAGCAGTTCGCTACGAGCAGTACTTC.